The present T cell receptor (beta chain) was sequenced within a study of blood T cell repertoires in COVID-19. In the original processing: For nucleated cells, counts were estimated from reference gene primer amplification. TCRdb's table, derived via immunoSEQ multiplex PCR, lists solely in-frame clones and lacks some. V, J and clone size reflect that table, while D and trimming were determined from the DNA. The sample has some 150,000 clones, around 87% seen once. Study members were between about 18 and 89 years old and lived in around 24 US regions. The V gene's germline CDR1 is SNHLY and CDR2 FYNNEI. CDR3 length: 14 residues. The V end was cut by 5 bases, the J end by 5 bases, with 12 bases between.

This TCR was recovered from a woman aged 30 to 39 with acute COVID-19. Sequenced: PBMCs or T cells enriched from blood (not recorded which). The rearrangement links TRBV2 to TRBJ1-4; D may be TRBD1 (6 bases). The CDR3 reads CASSIQGPNEKLFF. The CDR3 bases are TGTGCCAGCAGTATACAGGGCCCAAATGAAAAACTGTTTTTT.